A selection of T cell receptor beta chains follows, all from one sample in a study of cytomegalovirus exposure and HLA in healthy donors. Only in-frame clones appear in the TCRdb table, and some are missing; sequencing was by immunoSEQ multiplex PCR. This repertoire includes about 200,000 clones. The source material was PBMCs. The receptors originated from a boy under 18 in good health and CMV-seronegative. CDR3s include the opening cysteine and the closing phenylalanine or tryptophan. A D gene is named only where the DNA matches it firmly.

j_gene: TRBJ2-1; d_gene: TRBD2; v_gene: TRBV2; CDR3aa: CASRHGSGGAKVYNEQFF; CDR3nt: TGTGCCAGCAGACACGGAAGCGGGGGGGCAAAAGTTTACAATGAGCAGTTCTTC
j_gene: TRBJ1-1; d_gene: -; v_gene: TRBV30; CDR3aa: CAWSVSSLTEAFF; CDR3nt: TGTGCCTGGAGTGTATCGTCCCTCACTGAAGCTTTCTTT
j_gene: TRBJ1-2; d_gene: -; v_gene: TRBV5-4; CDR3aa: CASSLVGLWSYTF; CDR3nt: TGTGCCAGCAGCTTGGTTGGGCTATGGAGCTACACCTTC
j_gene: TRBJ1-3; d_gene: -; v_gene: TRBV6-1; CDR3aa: CASSPGGSGNTIYF; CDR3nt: TGTGCCAGCAGCCCCGGGGGATCTGGAAACACCATATATTTT
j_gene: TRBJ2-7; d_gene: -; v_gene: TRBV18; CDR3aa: CASSPGTSYEQYF; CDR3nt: TGTGCCAGCTCACCGGGGACATCCTACGAGCAGTACTTC
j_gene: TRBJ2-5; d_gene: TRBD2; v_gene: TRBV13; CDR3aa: CASSSTGSGGVQETQYF; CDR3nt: TGTGCCAGCAGCTCTACGGGTAGCGGGGGGGTCCAAGAGACCCAGTACTTC
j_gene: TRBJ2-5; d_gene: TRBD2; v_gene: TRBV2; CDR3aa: CASSELLAVGKTQYF; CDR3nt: TGTGCCAGCAGTGAATTACTAGCGGTAGGAAAGACCCAGTACTTC
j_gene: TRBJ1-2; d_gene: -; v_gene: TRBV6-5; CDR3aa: CASSYLEQVGYGYTF; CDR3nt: TGTGCCAGCAGTTACTTGGAACAGGTTGGCTATGGCTACACCTTC
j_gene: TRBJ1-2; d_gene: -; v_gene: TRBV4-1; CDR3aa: CASSQARGGYGYTF; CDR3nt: TGCGCCAGCAGCCAAGCTCGAGGGGGCTATGGCTACACCTTC
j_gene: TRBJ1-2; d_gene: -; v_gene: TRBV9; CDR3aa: CASSPYGTNYGYTF; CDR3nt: TGTGCCAGCAGCCCTTACGGGACTAACTATGGCTACACCTTC
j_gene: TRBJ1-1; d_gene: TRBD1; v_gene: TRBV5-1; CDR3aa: CASSLNGQGNTEAFF; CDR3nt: TGCGCCAGCAGCTTGAATGGACAGGGGAACACTGAAGCTTTCTTT
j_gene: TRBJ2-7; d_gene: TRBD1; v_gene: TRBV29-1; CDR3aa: CSVYGEQGYNEQYF; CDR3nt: TGCAGCGTGTACGGGGAACAGGGGTACAACGAGCAGTACTTC
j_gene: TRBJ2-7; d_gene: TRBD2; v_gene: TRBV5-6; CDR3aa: CASSFLAGGNEQYF; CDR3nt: TGTGCCAGCAGCTTCCTAGCGGGGGGGAACGAGCAGTACTTC
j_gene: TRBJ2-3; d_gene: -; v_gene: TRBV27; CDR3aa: CASTLLSSSTDTQYF; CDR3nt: TGTGCCAGCACCCTCTTATCCTCTAGCACAGATACGCAGTATTTT
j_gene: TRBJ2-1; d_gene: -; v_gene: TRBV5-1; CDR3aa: CASSLIPGPEGGEQFF; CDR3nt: TGCGCCAGCAGCTTGATACCGGGTCCCGAGGGAGGTGAGCAGTTCTTC
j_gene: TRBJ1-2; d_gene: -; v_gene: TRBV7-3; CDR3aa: CASSPDSYGYTF; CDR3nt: TGTGCCAGCAGCCCCGACAGCTATGGCTACACCTTC
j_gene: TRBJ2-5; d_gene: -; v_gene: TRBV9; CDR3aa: CASSSRTGTLAETQYF; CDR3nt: TGTGCCAGCAGCTCACGAACCGGGACCCTAGCGGAGACCCAGTACTTC
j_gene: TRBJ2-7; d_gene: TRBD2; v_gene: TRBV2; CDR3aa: CASLVLAGGEQYF; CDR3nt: TGTGCCAGCCTTGTTTTAGCGGGAGGCGAGCAGTACTTC
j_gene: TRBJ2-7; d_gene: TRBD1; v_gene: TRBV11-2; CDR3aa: CASTYLRGSPYEQYF; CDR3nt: TGTGCCAGCACCTACCTCAGGGGGTCTCCCTACGAGCAGTACTTC
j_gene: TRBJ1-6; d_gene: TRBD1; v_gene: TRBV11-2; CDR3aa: CASSSTTGSLYNSPLHF; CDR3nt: TGTGCCAGCAGCTCGACGACAGGGTCATTATATAATTCACCCCTCCACTTT
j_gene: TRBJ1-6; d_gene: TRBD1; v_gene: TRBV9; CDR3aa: CASSDQQGATSPLHF; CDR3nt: TGTGCCAGCAGCGACCAACAGGGGGCTACGTCACCCCTCCACTTT
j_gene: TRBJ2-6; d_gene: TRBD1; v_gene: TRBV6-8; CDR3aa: CASSYSTGVGGANVLTF; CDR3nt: TGTGCCAGCAGTTACTCGACAGGGGTGGGGGGGGCCAACGTCCTGACTTTC
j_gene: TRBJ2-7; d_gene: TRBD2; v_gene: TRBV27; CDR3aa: CASSHGGGVSYEQYF; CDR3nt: TGTGCCAGCAGCCACGGCGGGGGTGTATCCTACGAGCAGTACTTC
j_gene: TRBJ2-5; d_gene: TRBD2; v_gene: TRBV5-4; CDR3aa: CASSSGLAVPQETQYF; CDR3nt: TGTGCCAGCAGCTCAGGACTAGCGGTCCCTCAAGAGACCCAGTACTTC
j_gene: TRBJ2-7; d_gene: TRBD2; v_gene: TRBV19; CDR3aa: CASSMGTSGGAGYEQYF; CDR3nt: TGTGCCAGTAGCATGGGGACTAGCGGGGGGGCGGGCTACGAGCAGTACTTC
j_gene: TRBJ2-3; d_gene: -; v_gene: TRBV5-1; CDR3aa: CASSLTGERRGTQYF; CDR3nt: TGCGCCAGCAGTTTGACTGGGGAGCGGCGGGGTACGCAGTATTTT
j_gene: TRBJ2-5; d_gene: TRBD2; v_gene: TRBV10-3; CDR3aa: CAISEGLGRETQYF; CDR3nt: TGTGCCATCAGTGAGGGACTAGGGCGAGAGACCCAGTACTTC
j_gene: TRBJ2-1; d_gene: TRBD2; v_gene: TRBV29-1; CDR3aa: CSVGPAGGIYNEQFF; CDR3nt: TGCAGCGTTGGACCAGCGGGGGGAATCTACAATGAGCAGTTCTTC
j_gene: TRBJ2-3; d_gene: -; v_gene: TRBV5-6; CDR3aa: CASSLPRGVDTQYF; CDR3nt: TGTGCCAGCAGCTTACCCAGGGGGGTAGATACGCAGTATTTT
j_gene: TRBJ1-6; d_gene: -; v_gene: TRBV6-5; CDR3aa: CASSHRVSPLHF; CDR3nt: TGTGCCAGCAGCCACAGGGTTTCACCCCTCCACTTT
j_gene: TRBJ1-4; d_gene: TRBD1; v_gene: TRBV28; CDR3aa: CASRTGATNEKLFF; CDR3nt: TGTGCCAGCCGCACAGGGGCAACTAATGAAAAACTGTTTTTT
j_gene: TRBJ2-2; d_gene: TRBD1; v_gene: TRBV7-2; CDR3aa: CASSTRDRGLNTGELFF; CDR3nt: TGTGCCAGCAGTACCCGGGACAGGGGACTGAACACCGGGGAGCTGTTTTTT
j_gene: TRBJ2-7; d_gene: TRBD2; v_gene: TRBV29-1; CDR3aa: CSVVPSGGYEQYF; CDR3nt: TGCAGCGTCGTACCCAGCGGGGGCTACGAGCAGTACTTC
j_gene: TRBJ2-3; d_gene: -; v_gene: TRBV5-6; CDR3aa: CASSRFELAGDTQYF; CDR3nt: TGTGCCAGCAGCCGTTTCGAACTTGCCGGAGATACGCAGTATTTT
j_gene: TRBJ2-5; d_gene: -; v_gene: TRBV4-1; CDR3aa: CASSHGGLRGETQYF; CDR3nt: TGCGCCAGCAGCCATGGGGGGTTAAGGGGAGAGACCCAGTACTTC
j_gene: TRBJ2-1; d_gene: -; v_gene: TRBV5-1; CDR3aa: CASSLLAAALSYNEQFF; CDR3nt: TGCGCCAGCAGCTTGTTGGCCGCCGCTTTATCCTACAATGAGCAGTTCTTC
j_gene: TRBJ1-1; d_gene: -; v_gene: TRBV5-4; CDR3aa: CASSLSPEYTEAFF; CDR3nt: TGTGCCAGCAGCTTGAGCCCGGAGTACACTGAAGCTTTCTTT
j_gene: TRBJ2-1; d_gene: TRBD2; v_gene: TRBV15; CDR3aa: CATDSGGLNNEQFF; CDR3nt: TGTGCCACCGACTCGGGGGGTCTTAACAATGAGCAGTTCTTC
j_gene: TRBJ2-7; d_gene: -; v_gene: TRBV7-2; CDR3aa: CASSLGGGIPSEQYF; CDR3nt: TGTGCCAGCAGCTTAGGAGGGGGAATACCCTCCGAGCAGTACTTC
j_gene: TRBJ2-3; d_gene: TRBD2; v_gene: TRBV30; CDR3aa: CAWSVISGVTDTQYF; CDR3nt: TGTGCCTGGAGTGTAATTAGCGGGGTGACAGATACGCAGTATTTT
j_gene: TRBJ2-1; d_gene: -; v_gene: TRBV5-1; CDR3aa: CASSFEQIYNEQFF; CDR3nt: TGCGCCAGCAGCTTCGAACAGATATACAATGAGCAGTTCTTC
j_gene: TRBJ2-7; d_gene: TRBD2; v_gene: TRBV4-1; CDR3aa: CASSQEREGRGQYF; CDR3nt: TGCGCCAGCAGCCAAGAACGGGAGGGTCGGGGGCAGTACTTC
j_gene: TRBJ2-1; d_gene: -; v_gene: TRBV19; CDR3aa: CASSIEETNNEQFF; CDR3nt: TGTGCCAGTAGTATAGAGGAGACTAACAATGAGCAGTTCTTC